What follows is one T cell receptor beta chain and its context. Germline-derived CDR1 and CDR2 are SGHNT and YYREEE (reference sequence). The CDR3 spans 13 residues. These data are taken from a study of cytomegalovirus exposure and HLA in healthy donors. PCR involved 60 Vbeta and 13 Jbeta primers. Generated by immunoSEQ multiplex PCR, the TCRdb table keeps only in-frame clones and is missing some. This table holds around 220,000 clones, around 79% found once. The chain carries TRBV5-4 and TRBJ2-5; D call uncertain. Judging by the DNA end, TRBJ2-7 fits better; the J call may be wrong. This sequence was found in a man aged 18 to 29 in good health and CMV-seronegative. The sample taken for sequencing was PBMCs. CDR3 DNA: TGTGCCAGCAGCTTGGGTAGTCACTACGAGCAGTACTTC. Its translation: CASSLGSHYEQYF.